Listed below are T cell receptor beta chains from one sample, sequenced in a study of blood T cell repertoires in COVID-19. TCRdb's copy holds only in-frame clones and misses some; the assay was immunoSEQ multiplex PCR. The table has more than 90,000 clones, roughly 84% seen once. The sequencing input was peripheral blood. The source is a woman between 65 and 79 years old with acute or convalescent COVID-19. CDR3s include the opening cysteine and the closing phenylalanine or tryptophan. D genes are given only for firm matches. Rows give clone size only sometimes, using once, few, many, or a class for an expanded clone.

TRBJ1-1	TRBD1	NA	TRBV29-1	CSVQQGGNTEAFF	TGCAGCGTACAACAGGGGGGGAACACTGAAGCTTTCTTT
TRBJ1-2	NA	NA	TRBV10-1	CASSSTGGYGYTF	TGCGCCAGCAGTTCGACAGGCGGCTATGGCTACACCTTC
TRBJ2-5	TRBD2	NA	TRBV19	CASSNTAGVEETQYF	TGTGCCAGTAGTAACACAGCGGGAGTCGAAGAGACCCAGTACTTC
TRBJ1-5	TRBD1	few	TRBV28	CASTPRGQGAGKPQHF	TGTGCCAGCACGCCCCGGGGACAGGGGGCGGGAAAGCCCCAGCATTTT
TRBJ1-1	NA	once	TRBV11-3	CASSFRRDSEAFF	TGTGCCAGCAGTTTCAGGCGAGATTCCGAAGCTTTCTTT
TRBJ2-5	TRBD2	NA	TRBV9	CASSVGPSGSVQETQYF	TGTGCCAGCAGCGTAGGTCCTAGCGGGAGTGTCCAAGAGACCCAGTACTTC
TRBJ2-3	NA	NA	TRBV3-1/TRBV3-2	CASSPTLGVPDTQYF	TGTGCCAGCAGCCCCACCTTAGGGGTACCCGATACGCAGTATTTT
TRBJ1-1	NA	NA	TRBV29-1	CSVRDVMNTEAFF	TGCAGCGTGCGGGACGTTATGAACACTGAAGCTTTCTTT
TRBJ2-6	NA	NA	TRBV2	CANSSGANVLTF	TGTGCCAACTCGTCTGGGGCCAACGTCCTGACTTTC
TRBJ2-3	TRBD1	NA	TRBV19	CASSPWDRGTDTQYF	TGTGCCAGTAGTCCCTGGGACAGGGGAACAGATACGCAGTATTTT
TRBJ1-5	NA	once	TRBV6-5	CASSYSRTEGEHF	TGTGCCAGCAGTTACTCGAGGACCGAGGGCGAACATTTT
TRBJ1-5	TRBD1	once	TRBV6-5	CASRQTGSSNQPQHF	TGTGCCAGCAGACAGACAGGGTCTAGCAATCAGCCCCAGCATTTT
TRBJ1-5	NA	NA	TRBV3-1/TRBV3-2	CASSYGTTEQPQHF	TGTGCCAGCAGCTACGGGACAACAGAGCAGCCCCAGCATTTT
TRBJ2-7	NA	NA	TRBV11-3	CASSLGPPGRYEQYF	TGTGCCAGCAGCTTAGGCCCCCCGGGAAGATACGAGCAGTACTTC
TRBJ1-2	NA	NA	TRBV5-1	CASSLAGAGAYTF	TGCGCCAGCAGCTTGGCCGGGGCAGGGGCCTACACCTTC
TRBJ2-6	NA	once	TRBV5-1	CASSLGGNSGANVLTF	TGCGCCAGCAGCTTGGGCGGGAACTCTGGGGCCAACGTCCTGACTTTC
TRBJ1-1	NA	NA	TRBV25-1	CASSDRRGSGTEAFF	TGTGCCAGCAGTGATCGTAGGGGCTCGGGCACTGAAGCTTTCTTT
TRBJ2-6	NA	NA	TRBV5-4	CASSFGGTDFSGANVLTF	TGTGCCAGCAGCTTCGGCGGGACAGATTTCTCTGGGGCCAACGTCCTGACTTTC
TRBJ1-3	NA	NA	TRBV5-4	CASSRGAGVSGNTIYF	TGTGCCAGCAGCCGGGGGGCCGGGGTCTCTGGAAACACCATATATTTT
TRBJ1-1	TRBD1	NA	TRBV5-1	CASSQVQGGYTEAFF	TGCGCCAGCAGCCAGGTACAGGGGGGATACACTGAAGCTTTCTTT
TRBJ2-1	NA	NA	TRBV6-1	CASSDLGGDNEQFF	TGTGCCAGCAGTGACCTAGGCGGAGACAATGAGCAGTTCTTC
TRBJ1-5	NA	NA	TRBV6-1	CASSDNRGSNQPQHF	TGTGCCAGCAGTGATAACAGAGGGAGCAATCAGCCCCAGCATTTT